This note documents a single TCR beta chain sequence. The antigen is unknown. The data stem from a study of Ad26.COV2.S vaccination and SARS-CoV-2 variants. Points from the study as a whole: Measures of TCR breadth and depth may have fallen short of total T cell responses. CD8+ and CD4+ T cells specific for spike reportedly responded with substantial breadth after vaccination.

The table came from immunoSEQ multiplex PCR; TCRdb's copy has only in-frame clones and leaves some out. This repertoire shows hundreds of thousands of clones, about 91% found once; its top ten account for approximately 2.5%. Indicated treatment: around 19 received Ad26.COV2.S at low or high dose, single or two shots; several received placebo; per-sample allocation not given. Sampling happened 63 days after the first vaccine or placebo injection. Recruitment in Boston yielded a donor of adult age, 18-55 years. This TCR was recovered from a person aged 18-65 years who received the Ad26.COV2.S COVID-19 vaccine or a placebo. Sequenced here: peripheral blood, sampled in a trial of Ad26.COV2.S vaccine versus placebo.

The CDR3: CASSATADRGQGYTF. CDR3 nucleotide sequence: TGTGCCAGCAGCGCAACTGCGGACAGGGGGCAGGGCTACACCTTC. The V call is TRBV21-1, the J call TRBJ1-2; no check of the table's D call, TRBD1, against the DNA was made. TRBV21-1 is designated a pseudogene. The CDR3 spans 15 residues.